The clone carrying this T cell receptor (beta chain) has just one count. Per the original data handling: Reference gene primer amplification gave nucleated cell count estimates. TCRdb keeps only in-frame clones here, not all; method: immunoSEQ multiplex PCR. The V and J calls and clone size were taken over from that table, and D and trimming were inferred from the DNA. The sample has 75,000 to 100,000 clones; about 88% are singletons. The sample originates from a study of blood T cell repertoires in COVID-19. Study-level background: Material from acute and convalescent COVID-19 was sourced from the United States, Italy and Spain. Sources were T cells, B-cell-depleted T cells, or PBMCs; the material itself was cDNA or gDNA.

Sequencing input: peripheral blood. The source is a woman aged 80 or over with acute or convalescent COVID-19.

CDR3 residues: CATSDSGGGTDTQYF. Written as DNA, the CDR3 is TGTGCCACCAGTGATTCTGGCGGGGGCACAGATACGCAGTATTTT. The V and J genes are TRBV24-1 and TRBJ2-3; D might be TRBD2 (6 bases). CDR1 and CDR2 from the germline V gene are KGHDR and SFDVKD. CDR3 length: 15 residues. Trimming took 2 bases from V and 1 from J, leaving 9 bases between them.